This passage covers 26 T cell receptor beta chains from one sample sequenced in a study of cytomegalovirus exposure and HLA in healthy donors. The PCR had 60 Vbeta and 13 Jbeta primers. Libraries were prepared by immunoSEQ multiplex PCR; TCRdb keeps only in-frame clonotypes and omits some of them. Of roughly 180,000 clones in the sample, 80% to 90% were seen once. Sequences were obtained from PBMCs. These receptors all stem from a male donor in good health and CMV-seronegative.

This clone appeared a single time. The chain has TRBV7-2 and TRBJ2-3; 9 bases line up with TRBD2. V was pared by 5 bases and J by 1 base, with 4 bases of the junction left unmatched. CDR1 and CDR2 from the germline V gene are SGHTA and FQGNSA. This CDR3 has 15 residues. For the CDR3, the DNA is TGTGCCAGCAGCCCAAGACTAGCGGGCACAGATACGCAGTATTTT. It translates to CASSPRLAGTDTQYF. Looking up the rest from reference TRBV7-2 and TRBJ2-3 gives the full variable domain: GAGVSQSPSNKVTEKGKDVELRCDPISGHTALYWYRQSLGQGLEFLIYFQGNSAPDKSGLPSDRFSAERTGGSVSTLTIQRTQQEDSAVYLCASSPRLAGTDTQYFGPGTRLTVL.

V and J are TRBV28 and TRBJ1-2; 7 nucleotides align to TRBD1. The CDR3 is 14 residues long. CDR1 and CDR2 (germline): MDHEN, SYDVKM. V lost 5 bases, J lost 0 bases, and 3 bases stayed unmatched. The CDR3 region is CASSTGTANYGYTF. The CDR3 DNA reads TGTGCCAGCAGTACCGGGACAGCTAACTATGGCTACACCTTC.

The CDR3 bases are TGTGCCAGCAGCCAAGCTACCGGGACTCCCCGCTACGAGCAGTACTTC. Its protein product is CASSQATGTPRYEQYF. The chain joins TRBV4-2 to TRBJ2-7; perhaps TRBD2 as D (6 bases). This CDR3 has 16 amino acids. Germline CDR1 reads LGHNA; CDR2 reads YNFKEQ. V lost 1 base to trimming and J lost 3 bases, with 16 bases between them.

This clone has just one count. The rearrangement joins TRBV6-5 to TRBJ2-2; TRBD2 aligns across 7 bases. Unmatched junction bases numbered 7, after V lost 1 base and J lost 5 bases. The CDR3 extends over 16 amino acids. Germline CDR1 reads MNHEY; CDR2 reads SVGAGI. CDR3 sequence (DNA): TGTGCCAGCAGTTACTTTGGCGGGAGTGCGACCGGGGAGCTGTTTTTT. As protein: CASSYFGGSATGELFF.

The chain recombines TRBV4-3 with TRBJ2-1, with 8 bases matching TRBD1. Trimming at V came to 2 bases and at J to 7 bases, leaving 10 bases not matched to a gene. Per germline, CDR1 LGHNA and CDR2 YSLEER. There are 16 residues in the CDR3. As DNA, the CDR3 is TGCGCCAGCAGCCAACTGAACAGGGGGAGATGGAATGAGCAGTTCTTC. Amino acids: CASSQLNRGRWNEQFF.

The chain has TRBV6-6 and TRBJ1-6; no clear D gene. Trimming removed 7 bases from V and 7 bases from J, with 17 bases in between. Germline CDR1 and CDR2: MNHNY and SVGAGI (reference sequence). This CDR3 is built from 15 residues. This CDR3 is CASNSGRVGNSPLHF. CDR3 DNA sequence: TGTGCCAGCAATTCAGGCCGAGTTGGGAATTCACCCCTCCACTTT.

In this sample, this clone turned up once. This chain joins TRBV1 and TRBJ2-1; the table's TRBD2 call for D was not verified on the DNA. TRBV1 is labeled a pseudogene. There are 12 residues in the CDR3. The CDR3 region has the DNA TGCACCAGCACTCCCCCTTCCAATGAGCAGTTCTTC. As protein: CTSTPPSNEQFF.

This sequence joins TRBV30 and TRBJ1-2; D unclear. Trimming cost V 3 bases and J 6 bases, with 20 bases left between them. In germline, CDR1 is GTSNPN, CDR2 SVGIG (reference sequence). The CDR3 runs 15 residues. The CDR3: CAWSSFNRDRNGYTF. CDR3 DNA sequence: TGTGCCTGGAGCTCTTTCAACAGAGATCGTAATGGCTACACCTTC.

J is TRBJ1-1 and V is TRBV29-1; D unresolved. Trimming stripped 2 bases from V and 3 bases from J, with 19 bases between. In germline, CDR1 is SQVTM, CDR2 ANQGSEA. This CDR3 is 16 amino acids long. CDR3 protein: CSVEKSGKQSDTEAFF. The CDR3 coding sequence is TGCAGCGTTGAAAAGTCCGGGAAACAAAGTGACACTGAAGCTTTCTTT.

This sequence joins TRBV5-1 and TRBJ1-4, with 7 nucleotides matching TRBD1. Unmatched junction bases numbered 6, after V lost 0 bases and J lost 4 bases. CDR3 length: 16 amino acids. Germline lookup yields CDR1 SGHRS and CDR2 YFSETQ. The CDR3 DNA follows: TGCGCCAGCAGCTTGGTTACAGGGGCCCTTAATGAAAAACTGTTTTTT. This translates into CASSLVTGALNEKLFF.

The table lists this clone with a few counts. This sequence joins TRBV7-6 and TRBJ1-3, with 7 positions matching TRBD1. CDR1 is SGHVS and CDR2 is FNYEAQ in the germline V gene. J lost 5 bases, V lost 1 base, and 5 bases had no gene match. The CDR3 is made up of 15 amino acids. CDR3 in DNA: TGTGCCAGCAGCTTAGACACAGGGGCTAGAAACACCATATATTTT. Protein sequence: CASSLDTGARNTIYF.

This chain joins TRBV6-5 and TRBJ2-1; D perhaps matches TRBD2 (7 bases). CDR1 and CDR2 (germline): MNHEY, SVGAGI. Between the trimmed V and J ends, which lost 0 bases and 4 bases, there was a span of 13 bases. The CDR3 is made up of 16 amino acids. Written as DNA, the CDR3 is TGTGCCAGCAGTTACTCAAGGGGGGGTTGGTACAATGAGCAGTTCTTC. The encoded protein is CASSYSRGGWYNEQFF.

This chain uses TRBV19 with TRBJ1-3; perhaps TRBD1 as D (5 bases). V gave up 3 bases and J gave up 4 bases, with 13 bases separating them. Looked up from germline, CDR1 is LNHDA and CDR2 is SQIVND (reference sequence). CDR3 length: 15 residues. As DNA, the CDR3 is TGTGCCAGTAGTATCGAAGGGGTAGGAGGAAACACCATATATTTT. This gives the protein CASSIEGVGGNTIYF. Together with reference TRBV19 and TRBJ1-3, the CDR3 gives the full variable domain: DGGITQSPKYLFRKEGQNVTLSCEQNLNHDAMYWYRQDPGQGLRLIYYSQIVNDFQKGDIAEGYSVSREKKESFPLTVTSAQKNPTAFYLCASSIEGVGGNTIYFGEGSWLTVV.

In DNA, the CDR3 is TGTGCCAGCAGTTTCTGGGCCGACCCCACCTACGAGCAGTACTTC. Its protein is CASSFWADPTYEQYF. V usage is TRBV27 and J usage is TRBJ2-7; unclear D gene. The CDR3 is 15 amino acids. V lost 3 bases and J 2 bases, leaving 14 bases between the germline ends. In germline, CDR1 is MNHEY, CDR2 SMNVEV (reference sequence).

CDR3 amino acids: CASSQMGVGLGNNEQFF. CDR3 DNA: TGTGCCAGCAGCCAAATGGGAGTAGGACTAGGAAACAATGAGCAGTTCTTC. V usage is TRBV14 and J usage is TRBJ2-1; the match to TRBD2 covers 7 bases. Germline CDR1 is SGHDN and CDR2 is FVKESK. This CDR3 is built from 17 residues. The junction had 12 bases not matched to a gene; V was cut back by 2 bases and J by 5 bases. Full variable domain (remainder filled in from reference TRBV14 and TRBJ2-1): EAGVTQFPSHSVIEKGQTVTLRCDPISGHDNLYWYRRVMGKEIKFLLHFVKESKQDESGMPNNRFLAERTGGTYSTLKVQPAELEDSGVYFCASSQMGVGLGNNEQFFGPGTRLTVL.

The chain uses TRBV27 and TRBJ2-5; possible D gene TRBD2, 5 bases. The CDR3 runs to 14 residues. Per germline, CDR1 MNHEY and CDR2 SMNVEV (reference sequence). V was clipped by 6 bases and J by 5 bases, with 16 bases between them. CDR3 sequence reads: CASRETLARETQYF. The CDR3 DNA reads as TGTGCCAGCAGGGAGACTCTAGCACGTGAGACCCAGTACTTC.

The sample holds one count of this clone. The rearrangement joins TRBV2 to TRBJ2-5; D unresolved. CDR1 SNHLY and CDR2 FYNNEI come from the germline V gene. The CDR3 spans 12 residues. V was cut by 10 bases and J by 5 bases, with 14 bases left in between. DNA of the CDR3: TGTGCCACCGCTCCATTCAGTGAGACCCAGTACTTC. This translates into CATAPFSETQYF.

The V call is TRBV7-2, the J call TRBJ1-1, with 7 nucleotides matching TRBD1. V lost 5 bases to trimming and J lost 6 bases; unmatched junction nucleotides: 3. The CDR3 loop spans 12 amino acids. Germline CDR1 and CDR2: SGHTA and FQGNSA. CDR3 sequence: CASSPTGPEAFF. The DNA for the CDR3 is TGTGCCAGCAGCCCGACAGGGCCTGAAGCTTTCTTT.

The rearrangement uses TRBV18 and TRBJ1-3, with a weak D call TRBD1 (6 bases). The CDR3 extends over 14 amino acids. V was trimmed by 5 bases and J by 0 bases, leaving 8 bases between them. Germline CDR1 and CDR2: KGHSH and LQKENI. CDR3 nucleotide sequence: TGTGCCAGCTCAGCAGGGGCCTCTGGAAACACCATATATTTT. Residues: CASSAGASGNTIYF.

The chain links TRBV6-5 to TRBJ2-1, with TRBD2 identical over 8 bases. This CDR3 region has 15 residues. After removal of 2 bases from V and 9 bases from J, the junction contained 9 bases not matched to a gene. CDR1 and CDR2 (germline): MNHEY, SVGAGI. The DNA of the CDR3 is TGTGCCAGCAGTTACGCGGCTAGCGGGTTTGGTGAGCAGTTCTTC. As protein: CASSYAASGFGEQFF.

The rearrangement joins TRBV6-5 to TRBJ2-7; 8 bases match TRBD1. With 2 bases clipped from V and 0 bases from J, the junction kept 6 bases outside the gene matches. The CDR3 is 16 residues long. The germline CDR1 and CDR2 sequences are MNHEY and SVGAGI. This CDR3 is CASSYLSGTGSYEQYF. In DNA, the CDR3 is TGTGCCAGCAGTTACCTTAGTGGGACAGGCTCCTACGAGCAGTACTTC.

This rearrangement joins TRBV19 to TRBJ2-5; the match to TRBD2 covers 9 bases. V lost 4 bases and J lost 5; bases outside the gene matches: 8. The CDR3 is made up of 15 amino acids. Germline V gives CDR1 LNHDA, CDR2 SQIVND (reference sequence). DNA for the CDR3: TGTGCCAGTAGTACCCTGGGGCGGGAGGGGGAGACCCAGTACTTC. As protein: CASSTLGREGETQYF.

The rearrangement joins TRBV13 to TRBJ1-1; possibly TRBD1 for D (5 bases). This CDR3 comprises 14 residues. Per germline, CDR1 PRHDT and CDR2 FYEKMQ (reference sequence). Trimming took 3 bases from V and 0 from J, leaving 8 bases between them. In nucleotides, the CDR3 is TGTGCCAGCAGCTTTGACAGCTTGAACACTGAAGCTTTCTTT. It specifies CASSFDSLNTEAFF.

This clone was counted between two and nine times. V usage is TRBV7-9 and J usage is TRBJ1-1; possibly TRBD1 for D (6 bases). Germline lookup yields CDR1 SEHNR and CDR2 FQNEAQ (reference sequence). This CDR3 has 14 amino acids. The V and J ends lost 7 bases and 4 bases respectively, with 16 bases between them. The CDR3 coding sequence is TGTGCCAGCATCCTATCCTCCAGGGGCACTGAAGCTTTCTTT. Its protein product is CASILSSRGTEAFF.

The CDR3 is CASSSTGRQPQHF. CDR3 bases: TGTGCCAGCAGCTCAACAGGGCGGCAGCCCCAGCATTTT. J is TRBJ1-5 and V is TRBV7-2, with a possible D match to TRBD1 (6 bases). Trimming cost V 4 bases and J 7 bases, with 11 bases left between them. The CDR3 sequence is 13 residues long. Germline CDR1 and CDR2: SGHTA and FQGNSA.

The CDR3 nucleotides read TGTGCCAGCAGTTTAACACTGGGCGTAGGCTATGGCTACACCTTC. Its translation is CASSLTLGVGYGYTF. The chain is built from TRBV27 and TRBJ1-2, with no clear D. V lost 2 bases to trimming and J lost 4 bases, with 14 bases between them. The length of the CDR3 is 15 residues. Germline V lookup: CDR1 MNHEY, CDR2 SMNVEV (reference sequence).